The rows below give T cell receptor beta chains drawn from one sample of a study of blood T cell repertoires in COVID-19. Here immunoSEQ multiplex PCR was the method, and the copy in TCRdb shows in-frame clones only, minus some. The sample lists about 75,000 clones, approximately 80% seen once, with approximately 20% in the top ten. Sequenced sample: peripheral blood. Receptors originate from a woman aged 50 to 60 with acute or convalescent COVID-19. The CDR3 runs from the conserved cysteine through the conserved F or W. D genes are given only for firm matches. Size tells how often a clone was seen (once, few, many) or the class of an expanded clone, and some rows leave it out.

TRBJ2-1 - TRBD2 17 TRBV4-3 CASSQSGVGRGSNEQFF TGCGCCAGCAGCCAAAGTGGGGTGGGGAGGGGTAGTAATGAGCAGTTCTTC
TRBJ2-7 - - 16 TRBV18 CASSLGGIDRPYEQYF TGTGCCAGCTCACTTGGGGGGATCGATAGGCCCTACGAGCAGTACTTC
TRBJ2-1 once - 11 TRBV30 CAWSSQNEQFF TGTGCCTGGAGTTCCCAAAATGAGCAGTTCTTC
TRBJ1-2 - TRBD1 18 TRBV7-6 CASSLVAGGVPTNYGYTF TGTGCCAGCAGCTTAGTGGCAGGGGGCGTACCCACAAACTATGGCTACACCTTC
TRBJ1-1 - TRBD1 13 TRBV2 CASATGTHTEAFF TGTGCCAGCGCGACAGGGACCCACACTGAAGCTTTCTTT
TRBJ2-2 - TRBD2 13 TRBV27 CASSARTSGELFF TGTGCCAGCAGTGCCCGGACTAGCGGGGAGCTGTTTTTT
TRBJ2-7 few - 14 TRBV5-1 CASSLAESSYEQYF TGCGCCAGCAGCTTGGCGGAGAGCTCCTACGAGCAGTACTTC
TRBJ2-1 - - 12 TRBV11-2 CASSLWSTEQFF TGTGCCAGCAGCCTATGGAGCACTGAGCAGTTCTTC
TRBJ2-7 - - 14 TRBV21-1 CASSNRDSSYEQYF TGTGCCAGCAGCAATCGGGACAGCTCCTACGAGCAGTACTTC
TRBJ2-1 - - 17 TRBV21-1 CASRFSKDSSSYNEQFF TGTGCCAGCAGGTTTAGTAAGGACTCGAGCTCCTACAATGAGCAGTTCTTC
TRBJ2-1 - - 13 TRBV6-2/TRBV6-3 CASSYGGWNEQFF TGTGCCAGCAGTTACGGAGGGTGGAATGAGCAGTTCTTC
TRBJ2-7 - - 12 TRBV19 CASSVRGHEQYF TGTGCCAGTAGTGTAAGAGGCCACGAGCAGTACTTC
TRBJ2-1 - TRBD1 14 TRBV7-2 CASSLVPDRHEQFF TGTGCCAGCAGCTTAGTCCCGGACAGGCACGAGCAGTTCTTC
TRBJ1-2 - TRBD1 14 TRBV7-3 CASSPAGGNYGYTF TGTGCCAGCAGCCCGGCAGGGGGAAACTATGGCTACACCTTC
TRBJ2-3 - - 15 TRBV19 CASSIDPSGADTQYF TGTGCCAGTAGTATTGACCCTTCGGGTGCAGATACGCAGTATTTT
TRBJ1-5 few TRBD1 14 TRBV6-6 CASSPRQGGQPQHF TGTGCCAGCAGTCCCCGACAGGGGGGTCAGCCCCAGCATTTT
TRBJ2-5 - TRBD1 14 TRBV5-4 CASSPEGQRETQYF TGTGCCAGCAGCCCCGAGGGACAGCGGGAGACCCAGTACTTC
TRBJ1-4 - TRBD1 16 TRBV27 CASKTGKLTGKEKLFF TGTGCCAGCAAGACAGGGAAACTGACAGGGAAAGAAAAACTGTTTTTT
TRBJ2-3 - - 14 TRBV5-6 CASSLGQTGDTQYF TGTGCCAGCAGCTTGGGTCAAACGGGAGATACGCAGTATTTT
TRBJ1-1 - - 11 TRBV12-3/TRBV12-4 CASSTYTEAFF TGTGCCAGCAGTACATACACTGAAGCTTTCTTT
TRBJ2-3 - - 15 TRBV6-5 CASSPSTVGLDTQYF TGTGCCAGCAGTCCATCGACAGTTGGCCTGGATACGCAGTATTTT
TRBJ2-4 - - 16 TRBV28 CASSPVKAEAKNIQYF TGTGCCAGCTCCCCCGTTAAAGCGGAGGCCAAAAACATTCAGTACTTC
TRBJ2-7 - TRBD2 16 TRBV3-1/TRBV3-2 CASSQKVTSGNYEQYF TGTGCCAGCAGCCAAAAGGTAACTAGCGGAAACTACGAGCAGTACTTC
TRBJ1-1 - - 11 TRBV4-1 CASSQEGVAFF TGCGCCAGCAGCCAAGAGGGCGTAGCTTTCTTT
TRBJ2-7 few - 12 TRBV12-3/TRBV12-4 CASSFQGREQYF TGTGCCAGCAGTTTTCAGGGGCGGGAGCAGTACTTC
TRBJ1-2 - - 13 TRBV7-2 CASSLEFRVSHTF TGTGCCAGCAGCTTAGAGTTTCGGGTGTCGCACACCTTC
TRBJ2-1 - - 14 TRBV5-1 CASSYEALYNEQFF TGCGCCAGCAGCTACGAAGCCCTGTACAATGAGCAGTTCTTC
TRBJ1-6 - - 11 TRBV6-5 CASRGNSPLHF TGTGCCTCCCGCGGTAATTCACCCCTCCACTTT
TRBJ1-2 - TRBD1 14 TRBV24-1 CATSDPDRVDGYTF TGTGCCACCAGTGACCCGGACAGGGTGGATGGCTACACCTTC
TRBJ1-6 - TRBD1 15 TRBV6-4 CASTDRVSNNSPLHF TGTGCCAGCACCGACAGGGTGTCAAATAATTCACCCCTCCACTTT
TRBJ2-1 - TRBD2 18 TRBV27 CATEQLTGAGGMRNEQFF TGTGCCACAGAACAACTTACTGGAGCGGGGGGGATGCGCAATGAGCAGTTCTTC
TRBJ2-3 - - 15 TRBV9 CASSVESSLRDTQYF TGTGCCAGCAGCGTAGAATCTAGCTTGAGGGATACGCAGTATTTT
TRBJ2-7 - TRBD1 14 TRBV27 CASSYDRVSYEQYF TGTGCCAGCAGCTACGACAGGGTATCCTACGAGCAGTACTTC
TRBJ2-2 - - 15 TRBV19 CASKGSGYNTGELFF TGTGCCAGTAAAGGTTCAGGGTACAACACCGGGGAGCTGTTTTTT
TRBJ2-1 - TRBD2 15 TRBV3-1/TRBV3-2 CASSELAGEYNEQFF TGTGCCAGCAGCGAACTAGCGGGGGAGTACAATGAGCAGTTCTTC
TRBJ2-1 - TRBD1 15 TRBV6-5 CASRTDRVRDNEQFF TGTGCCAGCAGAACCGACAGGGTTAGGGACAATGAGCAGTTCTTC
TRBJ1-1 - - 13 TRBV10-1 CASTPRGRGEAFF TGCGCCAGCACTCCCCGGGGGCGGGGGGAAGCTTTCTTT
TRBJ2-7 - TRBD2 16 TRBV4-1 CASSSPTSGRPYEQYF TGCGCCAGCAGCTCCCCGACTAGCGGGAGACCCTACGAGCAGTACTTC
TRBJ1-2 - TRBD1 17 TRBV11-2 CASSGGQSRYTNYGYTF TGTGCCAGCAGCGGGGGACAGTCTCGATATACTAACTATGGCTACACCTTC
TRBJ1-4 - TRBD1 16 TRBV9 CASSPQPGTVNEKLFF TGTGCCAGCAGCCCGCAGCCCGGGACAGTTAATGAAAAACTGTTTTTT
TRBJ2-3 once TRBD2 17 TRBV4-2 CASSQLAGGSSTDTQYF TGTGCCAGCAGCCAACTAGCGGGAGGTTCTAGCACAGATACGCAGTATTTT
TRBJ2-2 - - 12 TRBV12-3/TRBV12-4 CASILDAGELFF TGTGCCAGCATCTTAGATGCCGGGGAGCTGTTTTTT
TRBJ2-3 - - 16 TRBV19 CASSTGQRTNTDTQYF TGTGCCAGTAGTACAGGCCAACGAACCAACACAGATACGCAGTATTTT
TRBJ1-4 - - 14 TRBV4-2 CASSNYQGGEKLFF TGTGCCAGCAGCAATTACCAGGGTGGTGAAAAACTGTTTTTT
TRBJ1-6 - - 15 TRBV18 CASKQGESYNSPLHF TGTGCCAGCAAACAGGGAGAGTCCTATAATTCACCCCTCCACTTT
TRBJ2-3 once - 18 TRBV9 CASSVGEWRLASTDTQYF TGTGCCAGCAGCGTAGGGGAATGGCGGCTAGCGAGCACAGATACGCAGTATTTT
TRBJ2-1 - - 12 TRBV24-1 CATVDKYNEQFF TGTGCCACCGTTGACAAGTACAATGAGCAGTTCTTC
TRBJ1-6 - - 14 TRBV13 CASSLGQTNSPLHF TGTGCCAGCAGCTTAGGGCAGACAAATTCACCCCTCCACTTT
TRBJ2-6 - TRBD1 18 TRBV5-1 CASSLGDRELAGANVLTF TGCGCCAGCAGCTTGGGGGACAGGGAATTGGCTGGGGCCAACGTCCTGACTTTC
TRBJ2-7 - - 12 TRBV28 CASSVSLYEQYF TGTGCCAGCAGTGTGAGCCTCTACGAGCAGTACTTC
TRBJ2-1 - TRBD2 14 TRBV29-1 CSVERETDYNEQFF TGCAGCGTAGAGCGGGAGACCGATTACAATGAGCAGTTCTTC
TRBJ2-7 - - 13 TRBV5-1 CASSSTDSYEQYF TGCGCCAGCAGCTCGACAGACTCCTACGAGCAGTACTTC
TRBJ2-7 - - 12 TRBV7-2 CASSRAGGEQYF TGTGCCAGCAGCCGAGCGGGTGGCGAGCAGTACTTC
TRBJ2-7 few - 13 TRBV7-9 CASSLRQGYEQYF TGTGCCAGCAGCCTTCGTCAGGGGTACGAGCAGTACTTC